This T cell receptor (beta chain) was recovered during a study of T cell repertoires in cytomegalovirus infection (dated by TCRdb to between 2018 and 2021). At the level of the whole study: Donor HLA type was relevant to the analysis, because carriage of CMV infection together with the matching HLA type was indicated by public TCR beta signatures. Overall study results and their limits: In both this cohort and an independent approximately 350-donor cohort, the cumulative frequency of public TCR beta family members distinguished carriers of CMV infection plus the relevant HLA type. The ex vivo response was dominated by HLA-C-restricted CMV-specific TCR beta clonotypes, which also provided the single most frequent clonotype in two of eight donors.

After removal of 2 bases from V and 4 bases from J, the junction retains 10 bases not matched to a gene. The germline V gene gives CDR1 as SGHTA and CDR2 as FQGNSA. Reading from cysteine to phenylalanine, the CDR3 counts 16 amino acids. Only the CDR3 DNA stays, 48 bases, in frame from base 1. With respect to this clonotype: Its specific antigen is unknown. Per-base quality was not reported, and no clone a single base away is much larger than it.

Sequenced using an Illumina HiSeq 1500. TCRdb passed the public sequencing reads through fastp at Q25 and MiXCR, retaining productive beta sequences. Each entry is one CDR3 protein sequence, shown with its most common DNA and genes. The sample yields 150,000 to 200,000 distinct CDR3 sequences; about 15% were counted once. The biggest ten clones account for approximately 25% of the sample. The source material was CD8+ T cells from PBMCs. The clonotype comes from a human donor in good health (CMV status not recorded). Some clones in this sample may be carry-over from other donors' samples. The receptor chain draws on TRBV7-2 and TRBJ1-2; the central 7 bases match TRBD1. The CDR3 region has the sequence CASSLTRQGTVYGYTF. The nucleotide sequence reads as follows: TGTGCCAGCAGCTTAACTCGACAGGGAACAGTCTATGGCTACACCTTC.